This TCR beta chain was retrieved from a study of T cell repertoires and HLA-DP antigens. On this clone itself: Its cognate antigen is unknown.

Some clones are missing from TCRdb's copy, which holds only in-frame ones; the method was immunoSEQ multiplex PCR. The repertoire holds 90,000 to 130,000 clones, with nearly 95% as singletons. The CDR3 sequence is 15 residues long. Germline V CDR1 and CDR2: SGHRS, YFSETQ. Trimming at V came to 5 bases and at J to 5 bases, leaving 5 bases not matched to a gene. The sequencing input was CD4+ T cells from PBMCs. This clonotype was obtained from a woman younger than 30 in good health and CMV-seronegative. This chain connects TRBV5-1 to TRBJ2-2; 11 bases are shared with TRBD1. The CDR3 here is CASRPGTGGTGELFF. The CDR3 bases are TGCGCCAGCAGGCCCGGGACAGGGGGGACCGGGGAGCTGTTTTTT.